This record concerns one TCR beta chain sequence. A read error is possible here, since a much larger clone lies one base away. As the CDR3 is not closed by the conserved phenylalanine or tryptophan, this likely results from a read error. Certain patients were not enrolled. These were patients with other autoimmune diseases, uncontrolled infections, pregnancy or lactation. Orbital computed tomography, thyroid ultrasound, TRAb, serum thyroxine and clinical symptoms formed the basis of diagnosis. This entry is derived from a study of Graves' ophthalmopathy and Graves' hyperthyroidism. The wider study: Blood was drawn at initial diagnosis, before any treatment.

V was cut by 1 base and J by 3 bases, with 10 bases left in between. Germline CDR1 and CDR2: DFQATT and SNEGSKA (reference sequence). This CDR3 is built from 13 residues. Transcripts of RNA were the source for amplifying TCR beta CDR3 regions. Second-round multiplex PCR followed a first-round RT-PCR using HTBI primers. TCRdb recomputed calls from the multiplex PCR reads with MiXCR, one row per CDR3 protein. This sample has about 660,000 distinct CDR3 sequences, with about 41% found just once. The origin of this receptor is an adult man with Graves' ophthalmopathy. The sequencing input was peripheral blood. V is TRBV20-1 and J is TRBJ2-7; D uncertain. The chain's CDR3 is CSARGPFYYEQYS. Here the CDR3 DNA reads TGCAGTGCTAGAGGTCCTTTTTACTACGAGCAGTACTCC.